This paragraph covers one T cell receptor beta chain sequence. Its specificity is not known. In the PCR, 60 Vbeta and 13 Jbeta primers were used. Sequencing used immunoSEQ multiplex PCR; TCRdb keeps in-frame clones, though not all of them. The sample consists of around 190,000 clones, roughly 77% of them appearing once. This CDR3 is 15 amino acids long. Germline CDR1 reads KGHSH; CDR2 reads LQKENI. Trimming pared 3 bases from V and 1 base from J, leaving 13 bases between. These data are taken from a study of cytomegalovirus exposure and HLA in healthy donors. Study-wide results and caveats: Most CMV-associated TCR beta chains appeared HLA-restricted in a later analysis.

Material for sequencing was PBMCs. The V call is TRBV18, the J call TRBJ2-7; TRBD1 might be the D (6 bases). The TCR was taken from a woman in her twenties or thirties in good health and CMV-seropositive. This CDR3 is CASSPLQGASYEQYF. CDR3 sequence (DNA): TGTGCCAGCTCACCCTTACAGGGTGCGTCCTACGAGCAGTACTTC.